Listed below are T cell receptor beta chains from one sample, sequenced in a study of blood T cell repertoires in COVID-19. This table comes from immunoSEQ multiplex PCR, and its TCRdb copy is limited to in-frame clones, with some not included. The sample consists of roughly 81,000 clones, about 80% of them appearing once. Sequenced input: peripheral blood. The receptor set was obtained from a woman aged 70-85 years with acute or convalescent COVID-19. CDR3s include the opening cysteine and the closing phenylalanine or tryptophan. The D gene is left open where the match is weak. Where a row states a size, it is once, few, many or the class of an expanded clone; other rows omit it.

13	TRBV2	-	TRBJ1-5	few	CASSEWADQPQHF	TGTGCCAGCAGTGAATGGGCAGATCAGCCCCAGCATTTT
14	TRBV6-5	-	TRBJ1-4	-	CASSKQGTHEKLFF	TGTGCCAGCAGCAAACAGGGAACTCATGAAAAACTGTTTTTT
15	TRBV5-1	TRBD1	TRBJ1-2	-	CASSSGQGGLFGYTF	TGCGCCAGCAGCTCGGGACAGGGCGGTCTTTTTGGCTACACCTTC
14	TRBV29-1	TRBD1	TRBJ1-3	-	CSVGDRGPGNTIYF	TGCAGCGTAGGAGACAGGGGGCCTGGAAACACCATATATTTT
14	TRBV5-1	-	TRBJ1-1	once	CASSDGQWNTEAFF	TGCGCCAGCAGCGACGGACAGTGGAACACTGAAGCTTTCTTT
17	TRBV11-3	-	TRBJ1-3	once	CASSLDGDWGSGNTIYF	TGTGCCAGCAGCTTAGACGGGGACTGGGGCTCTGGAAACACCATATATTTT
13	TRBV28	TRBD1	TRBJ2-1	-	CASSLGQGSEQFF	TGTGCCAGCAGTCTGGGACAGGGTTCTGAGCAGTTCTTC
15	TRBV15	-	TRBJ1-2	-	CATSRDGGTYGGYTF	TGTGCCACCAGCAGAGATGGAGGGACCTATGGAGGCTACACCTTC
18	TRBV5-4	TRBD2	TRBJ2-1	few	CASSSRTSGGATYNEQFF	TGTGCCAGCAGCTCGCGGACTAGCGGGGGGGCAACCTACAATGAGCAGTTCTTC
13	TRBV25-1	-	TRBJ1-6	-	CASSAGAGSPLHF	TGTGCCAGCAGTGCAGGGGCGGGTTCACCCCTCCACTTT
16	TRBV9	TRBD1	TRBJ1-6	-	CASSLDRDSGNSPLHF	TGTGCCAGCAGCCTAGATCGGGACAGCGGGAATTCACCCCTCCACTTT
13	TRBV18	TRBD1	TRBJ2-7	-	CASSRDRVYEQYF	TGTGCCAGCTCGCGGGACAGGGTCTACGAGCAGTACTTC
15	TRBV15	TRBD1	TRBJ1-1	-	CATSRGGTGTIEAFF	TGTGCCACCAGCAGAGGAGGGACAGGGACGATTGAAGCTTTCTTT
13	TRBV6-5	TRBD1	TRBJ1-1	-	CASRVTGRAEAFF	TGTGCCAGCAGGGTGACAGGGCGGGCTGAAGCTTTCTTT
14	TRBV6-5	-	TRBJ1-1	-	CASSLLGEGTEAFF	TGTGCCAGTTCTCTATTGGGTGAGGGCACTGAAGCTTTCTTT
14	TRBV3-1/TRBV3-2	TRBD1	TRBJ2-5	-	CASNPGTGEETQYF	TGTGCCAGCAATCCTGGGACAGGGGAAGAGACCCAGTACTTC
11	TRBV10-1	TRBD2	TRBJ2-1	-	CASSLAGKQFF	TGCGCCAGCAGCCTAGCGGGGAAGCAGTTCTTC
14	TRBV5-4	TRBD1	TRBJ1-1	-	CASSFTGDYTEAFF	TGTGCCAGCAGCTTTACAGGGGATTACACTGAAGCTTTCTTT
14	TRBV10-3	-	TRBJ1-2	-	CAIWYGAGRSGYTF	TGTGCCATCTGGTATGGAGCAGGGCGCAGTGGCTACACCTTC
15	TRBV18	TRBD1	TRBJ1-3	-	CASSLGQGSGNTIYF	TGTGCCAGCTCACTGGGACAGGGGTCTGGAAACACCATATATTTT